This section outlines one TCR beta chain sequence together with its context. The method was immunoSEQ multiplex PCR; TCRdb's version includes in-frame clones alone and lacks a portion of them. The sample lists tens of thousands of clones; roughly 80% were seen once. The data were taken from a study of PD-L1 blockade in urothelial cancer. Whole-study context: Blood was tested 3 weeks (second dose) and 6 weeks into treatment. Blood samples had a median of about 140,000 T cells, roughly 76,000 unique TCRs, and clonality around 0.08.

Patients yielded 1 to 8 samples each, pretreatment and on-treatment. The CDR3 length is 15 residues. Germline assignment: CDR1 GTSNPN and CDR2 SVGIG (reference sequence). V dropped 4 bases and J dropped 0; count of bases not matched to a gene: 8. The source material was PBMCs, sampled around atezolizumab (anti-PD-L1) treatment. The J gene is TRBJ1-1, the V gene TRBV30; the match to TRBD1 covers 7 bases. The origin of this receptor is a man in his 70s with urothelial cancer. The CDR3 sequence is CAWNRAGTVNTEAFF. The CDR3 nucleotides are TGTGCCTGGAACCGCGCGGGGACAGTGAACACTGAAGCTTTCTTT.